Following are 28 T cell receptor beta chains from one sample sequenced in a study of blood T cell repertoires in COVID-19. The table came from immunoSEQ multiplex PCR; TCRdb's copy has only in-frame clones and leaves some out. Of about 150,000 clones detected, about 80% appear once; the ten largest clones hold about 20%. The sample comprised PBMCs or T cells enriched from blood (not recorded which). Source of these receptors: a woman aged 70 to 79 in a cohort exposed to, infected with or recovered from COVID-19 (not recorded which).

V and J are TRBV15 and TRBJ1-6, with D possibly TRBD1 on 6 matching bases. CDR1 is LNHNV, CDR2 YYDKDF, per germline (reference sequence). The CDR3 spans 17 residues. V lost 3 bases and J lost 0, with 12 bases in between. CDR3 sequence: CATSRDSSISYNSPLHF. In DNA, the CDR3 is TGTGCCACCAGCAGGGACAGCTCTATCTCCTATAATTCACCCCTCCACTTT.

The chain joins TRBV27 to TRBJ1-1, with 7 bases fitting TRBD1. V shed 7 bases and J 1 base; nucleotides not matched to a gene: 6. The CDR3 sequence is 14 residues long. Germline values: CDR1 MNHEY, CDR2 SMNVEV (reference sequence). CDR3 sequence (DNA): TGTGCCAGCAATCGACAGGGCCCGAACACTGAAGCTTTCTTT. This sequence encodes CASNRQGPNTEAFF.

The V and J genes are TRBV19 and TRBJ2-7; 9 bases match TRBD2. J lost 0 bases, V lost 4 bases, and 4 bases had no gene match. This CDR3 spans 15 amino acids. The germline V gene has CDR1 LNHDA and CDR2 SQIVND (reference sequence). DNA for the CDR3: TGTGCCAGTAGTAGTGCTAGCGGGGACTCCTACGAGCAGTACTTC. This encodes CASSSASGDSYEQYF.

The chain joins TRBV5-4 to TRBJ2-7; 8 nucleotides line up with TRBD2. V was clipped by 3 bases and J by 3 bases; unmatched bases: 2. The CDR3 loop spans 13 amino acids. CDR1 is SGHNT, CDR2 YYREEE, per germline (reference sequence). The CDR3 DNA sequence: TGTGCCAGCAGCTCTCGGGAGGGCTACGAGCAGTACTTC. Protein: CASSSREGYEQYF.

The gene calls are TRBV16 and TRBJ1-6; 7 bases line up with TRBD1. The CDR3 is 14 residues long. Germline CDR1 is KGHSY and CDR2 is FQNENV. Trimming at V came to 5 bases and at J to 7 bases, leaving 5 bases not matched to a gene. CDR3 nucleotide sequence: TGTGCCAGCAGCTCTCTGGACAGGAATTCACCCCTCCACTTT. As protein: CASSSLDRNSPLHF.

The CDR3 is CASSLLGGKTSTDTQYF. As DNA, the CDR3 is TGTGCCAGCAGCTTATTAGGGGGTAAGACTAGCACAGATACGCAGTATTTT. This sequence joins TRBV5-5 and TRBJ2-3; D perhaps matches TRBD1 (6 bases). V gave up 2 bases and J gave up 0 bases, with 16 bases separating them. Germline-derived CDR1 and CDR2 are SGHKS and YYEKEE (reference sequence). CDR3 length equals 17 residues. Supplemented by reference TRBV5-5 and TRBJ2-3, the full variable domain reads DAGVTQSPTHLIKTRGQQVTLRCSPISGHKSVSWYQQVLGQGPQFIFQYYEKEERGRGNFPDRFSARQFPNYSSELNVNALLLGDSALYLCASSLLGGKTSTDTQYFGPGTRLTVL.

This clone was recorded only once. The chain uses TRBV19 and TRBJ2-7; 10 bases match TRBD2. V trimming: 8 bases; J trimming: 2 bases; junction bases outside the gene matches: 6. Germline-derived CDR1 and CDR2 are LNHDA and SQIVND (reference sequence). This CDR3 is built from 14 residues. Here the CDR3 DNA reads TGTGCCAGTCAAACTAGCGGGGTCCCCTACGAGCAGTACTTC. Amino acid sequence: CASQTSGVPYEQYF.

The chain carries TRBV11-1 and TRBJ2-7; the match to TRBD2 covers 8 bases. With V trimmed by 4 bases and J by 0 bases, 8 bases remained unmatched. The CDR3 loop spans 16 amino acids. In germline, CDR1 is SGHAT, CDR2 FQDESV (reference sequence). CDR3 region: CASSSTSGRGSYEQYF. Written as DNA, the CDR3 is TGTGCCAGCAGCTCAACTAGCGGACGTGGCTCCTACGAGCAGTACTTC.

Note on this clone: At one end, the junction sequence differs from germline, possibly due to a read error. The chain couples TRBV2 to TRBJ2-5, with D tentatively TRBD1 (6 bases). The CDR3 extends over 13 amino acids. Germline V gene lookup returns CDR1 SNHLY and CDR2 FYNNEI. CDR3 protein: CASRESPSGHLDF. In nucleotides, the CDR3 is TGTGCCAGCAGAGAATCGCCCTCGGGACACCTTGACTTC.

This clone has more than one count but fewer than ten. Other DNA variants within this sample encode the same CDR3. The CDR3 coding sequence is TGTGCCAGCAGTTTGAGGCTAGAGCAGTTCTTC. It translates to CASSLRLEQFF. V and J are TRBV28 and TRBJ2-1, with unresolved D. This CDR3 is 11 amino acids long. V was clipped by 3 bases and J by 10 bases, with 7 bases between them. Germline V gives CDR1 MDHEN, CDR2 SYDVKM.

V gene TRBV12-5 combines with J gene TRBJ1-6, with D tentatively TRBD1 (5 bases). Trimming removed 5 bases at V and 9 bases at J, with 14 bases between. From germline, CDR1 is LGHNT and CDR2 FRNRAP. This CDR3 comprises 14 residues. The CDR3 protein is CASGPTVGLSPLHF. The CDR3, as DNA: TGTGCTAGTGGTCCCACAGTGGGACTTTCACCCCTCCACTTT.

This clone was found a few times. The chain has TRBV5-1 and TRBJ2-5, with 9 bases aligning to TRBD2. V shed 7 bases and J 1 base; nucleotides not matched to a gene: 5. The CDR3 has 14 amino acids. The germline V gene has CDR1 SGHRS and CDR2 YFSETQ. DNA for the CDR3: TGCGCCAGCCAACGCGGGAGGGTCCAAGAGACCCAGTACTTC. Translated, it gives CASQRGRVQETQYF.

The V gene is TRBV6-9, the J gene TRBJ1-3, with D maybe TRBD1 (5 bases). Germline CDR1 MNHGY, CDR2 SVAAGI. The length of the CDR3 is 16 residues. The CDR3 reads CAGGMGTSYSGNTIYF. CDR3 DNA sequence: TGTGCAGGTGGCATGGGGACTAGCTACTCTGGAAACACCATATATTTT.

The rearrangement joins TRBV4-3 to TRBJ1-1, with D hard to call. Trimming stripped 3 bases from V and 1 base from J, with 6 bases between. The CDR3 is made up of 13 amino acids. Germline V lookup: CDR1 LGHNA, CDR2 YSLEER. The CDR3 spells CASSQRWNTEAFF. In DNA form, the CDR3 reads TGCGCCAGCAGCCAGAGGTGGAACACTGAAGCTTTCTTT.

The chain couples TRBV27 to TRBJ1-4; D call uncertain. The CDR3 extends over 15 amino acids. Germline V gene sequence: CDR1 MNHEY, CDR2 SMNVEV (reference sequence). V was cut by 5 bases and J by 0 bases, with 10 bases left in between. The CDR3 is CASSKQPATNEKLFF. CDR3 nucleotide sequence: TGTGCCAGCAGTAAACAGCCTGCAACTAATGAAAAACTGTTTTTT.

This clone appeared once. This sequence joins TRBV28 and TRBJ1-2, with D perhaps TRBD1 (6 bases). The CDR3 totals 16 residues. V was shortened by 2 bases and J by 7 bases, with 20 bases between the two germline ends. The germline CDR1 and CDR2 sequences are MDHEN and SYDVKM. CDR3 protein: CASSLTPDGTLTGYTF. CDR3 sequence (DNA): TGTGCCAGCAGTTTAACCCCGGATGGGACACTTACTGGCTACACCTTC.

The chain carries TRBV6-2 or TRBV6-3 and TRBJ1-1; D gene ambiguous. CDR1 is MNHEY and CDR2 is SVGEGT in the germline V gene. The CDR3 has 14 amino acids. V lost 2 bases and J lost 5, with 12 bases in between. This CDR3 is CASSYVLGGTEAFF. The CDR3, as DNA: TGTGCCAGCAGTTACGTCCTCGGAGGGACTGAAGCTTTCTTT.

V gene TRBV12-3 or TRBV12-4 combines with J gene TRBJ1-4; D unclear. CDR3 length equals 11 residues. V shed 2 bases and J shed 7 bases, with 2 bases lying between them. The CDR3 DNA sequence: TGTGCCAGCAGTTTACGTGAAAAACTGTTTTTT. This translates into CASSLREKLFF.

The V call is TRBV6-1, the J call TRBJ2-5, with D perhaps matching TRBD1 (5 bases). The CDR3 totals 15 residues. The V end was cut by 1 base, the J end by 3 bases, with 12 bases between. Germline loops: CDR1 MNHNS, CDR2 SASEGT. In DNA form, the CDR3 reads TGTGCCAGCAGTGAAGGGGTGTACAGGAAAGAGACCCAGTACTTC. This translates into CASSEGVYRKETQYF.

CDR3 amino acids: CASSQGGLAGVIREQFF. Written as DNA, the CDR3 is TGCGCCAGCAGCCAAGGAGGACTAGCGGGAGTAATCCGTGAGCAGTTCTTC. The V call is TRBV4-1, the J call TRBJ2-1, with 13 nucleotides matching TRBD2. The germline V gene encodes CDR1 MGHRA and CDR2 YSYEKL. The ends lost 1 base at V and 9 bases at J; junction bases unmatched: 9. This CDR3 is built from 17 residues.

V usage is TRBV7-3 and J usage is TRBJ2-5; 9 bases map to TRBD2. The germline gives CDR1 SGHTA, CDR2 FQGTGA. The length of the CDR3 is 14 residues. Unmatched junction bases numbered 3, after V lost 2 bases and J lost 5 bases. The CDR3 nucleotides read TGTGCCAGCAGCTTAGCGGGAGGGACGGAGACCCAGTACTTC. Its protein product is CASSLAGGTETQYF.

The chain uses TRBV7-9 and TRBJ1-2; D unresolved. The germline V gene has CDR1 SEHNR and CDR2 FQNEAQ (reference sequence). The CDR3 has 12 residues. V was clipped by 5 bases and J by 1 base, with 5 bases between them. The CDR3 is CASSQINYGYTF. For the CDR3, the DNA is TGTGCCAGCAGCCAAATTAACTATGGCTACACCTTC.

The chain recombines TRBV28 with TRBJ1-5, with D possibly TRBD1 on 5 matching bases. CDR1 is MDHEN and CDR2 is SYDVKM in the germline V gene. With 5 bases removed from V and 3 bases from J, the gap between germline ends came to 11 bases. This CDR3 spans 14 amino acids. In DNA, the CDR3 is TGTGCCAGCAGTGGCGACAGATCCAATCAGCCCCAGCATTTT. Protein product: CASSGDRSNQPQHF.

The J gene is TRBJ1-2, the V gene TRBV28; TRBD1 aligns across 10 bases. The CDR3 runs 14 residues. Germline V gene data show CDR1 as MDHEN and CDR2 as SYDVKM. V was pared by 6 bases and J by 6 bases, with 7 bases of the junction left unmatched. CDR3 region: CASRETGGGDGYTF. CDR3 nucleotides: TGTGCCAGCAGAGAGACAGGGGGCGGTGATGGCTACACCTTC.

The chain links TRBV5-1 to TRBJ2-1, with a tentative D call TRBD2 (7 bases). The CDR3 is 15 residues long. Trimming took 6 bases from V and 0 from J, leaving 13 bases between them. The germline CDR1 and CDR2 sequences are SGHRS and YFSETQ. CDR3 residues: CASNQGGDSYNEQFF. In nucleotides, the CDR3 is TGCGCCAGCAACCAAGGGGGGGACTCCTACAATGAGCAGTTCTTC.

CDR3 in amino acids: CASRLAEQPQHF. CDR3 nucleotide sequence: TGTGCCAGCAGGTTAGCGGAACAGCCCCAGCATTTT. This chain links TRBV28 with TRBJ1-5; D remains unclear. Looked up from germline, CDR1 is MDHEN and CDR2 is SYDVKM. The CDR3 contains 12 residues. V lost 6 bases, J lost 7 bases, and 10 bases lay in between.

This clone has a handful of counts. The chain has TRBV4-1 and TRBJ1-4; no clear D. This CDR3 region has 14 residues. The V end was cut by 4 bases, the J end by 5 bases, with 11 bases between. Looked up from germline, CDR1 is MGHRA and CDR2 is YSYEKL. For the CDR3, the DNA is TGCGCCAGCAGCCCCCGGGTTTCCAATGAAAAACTGTTTTTT. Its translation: CASSPRVSNEKLFF.

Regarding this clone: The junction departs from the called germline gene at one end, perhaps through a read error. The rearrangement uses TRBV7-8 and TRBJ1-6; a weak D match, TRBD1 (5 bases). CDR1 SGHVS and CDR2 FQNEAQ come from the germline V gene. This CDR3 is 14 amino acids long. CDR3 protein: CVSSFQQANSPLHF. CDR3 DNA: TGTGTCAGCAGCTTTCAACAGGCAAATTCACCCCTCCACTTT. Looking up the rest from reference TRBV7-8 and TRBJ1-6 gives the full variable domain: GAGVSQSPRYKVAKRGQDVALRCDPISGHVSLFWYQQALGQGPEFLTYFQNEAQLDKSGLPSDRFFAERPEGSVSTLKIQRTQQEDSAVYLCVSSFQQANSPLHFGNGTRLTVT.